Listed below are T cell receptor beta chains from one sample, sequenced in a study of Ad26.COV2.S vaccination and SARS-CoV-2 variants. Assay: immunoSEQ multiplex PCR; the TCRdb copy retains only in-frame clones and omits some. The data contain 300,000 to 400,000 clones, about nine tenths of them singletons. The sequencing here drew on peripheral blood, taken in a trial of Ad26.COV2.S vaccine versus placebo. These receptor sequences come from a person aged 18 to 65 who received the Ad26.COV2.S COVID-19 vaccine or a placebo. Each CDR3 is given with its conserved first and last residue. D genes are given only for firm matches. A row's size may be missing; if present it is once, few, many or a size class.

NA,TRBJ1-5,TRBD1,TRBV18,CASSPTGRNQPQHF,TGTGCCAGCTCACCGACAGGGAGAAATCAGCCCCAGCATTTT
once,TRBJ2-7,TRBD1,TRBV7-2,CASSLLVRTGGKDEQYF,TGTGCCAGCAGCTTGTTGGTCAGGACAGGGGGCAAGGACGAGCAGTACTTC
NA,TRBJ1-1,NA,TRBV5-1,CASSDGGTEAFF,TGCGCCAGCAGCGATGGGGGAACTGAAGCTTTCTTT
NA,TRBJ2-2,NA,TRBV6-5,CASSSVGSGNTGELFF,TGTGCCAGCAGTTCGGTAGGGTCTGGGAACACCGGGGAGCTGTTTTTT
NA,TRBJ2-5,NA,TRBV11-1,CASSLYGETQYF,TGTGCCAGCAGCTTATATGGGGAGACCCAGTACTTC
NA,TRBJ2-2,NA,TRBV20-1,CSASLGAGVGGELFF,TGCAGTGCTAGTTTGGGGGCGGGGGTCGGCGGGGAGCTGTTTTTT
NA,TRBJ2-3,TRBD2,TRBV7-3,CASSPRLAGDTQYF,TGTGCCAGCAGCCCCCGGCTAGCGGGAGATACGCAGTATTTT
NA,TRBJ1-1,NA,TRBV30,CAWTRATEAFF,TGTGCCTGGACGAGGGCCACTGAAGCTTTCTTT
NA,TRBJ1-3,TRBD1,TRBV7-2,CASSLAGTERNTIYF,TGTGCCAGCAGCCTAGCCGGGACAGAGAGAAACACCATATATTTT
NA,TRBJ2-7,TRBD2,TRBV11-2,CASSRLAGVPYF,TGTGCCAGCAGCCGACTAGCGGGAGTCCCGTACTTC
once,TRBJ1-5,TRBD1,TRBV7-2,CASSRTGNGNQPQHF,TGTGCCAGCAGCCGGACAGGGAACGGAAATCAGCCCCAGCATTTT
NA,TRBJ2-2,NA,TRBV7-3,CASADGNTGELFF,TGTGCCAGCGCAGACGGAAACACCGGGGAGCTGTTTTTT
NA,TRBJ2-3,TRBD2,TRBV29-1,CSGGLTRGLAPDTQYF,TGCAGCGGGGGTCTTACCAGGGGACTAGCGCCAGATACGCAGTATTTT
NA,TRBJ1-1,TRBD1,TRBV18,CASSPPRQGLVAFF,TGTGCCAGCTCACCCCCGAGACAGGGTTTAGTAGCTTTCTTT
NA,TRBJ2-7,NA,TRBV4-3,CASSQDRGTYEQYF,TGCGCCAGCAGCCAAGATAGGGGTACCTACGAGCAGTACTTC